The present T cell receptor (beta chain) was sequenced within a study of cytomegalovirus exposure and HLA in healthy donors. The PCR employed 60 Vbeta primers together with 13 Jbeta primers. Only in-frame clones appear in the TCRdb table, and some are missing; sequencing was by immunoSEQ multiplex PCR. Of about 93,000 clones detected, roughly four fifths appear once; the ten largest clones hold 0.57%. In the case of this clone: Its antigen is currently unknown.

Study findings and constraints: It was shown in a later analysis that HLA-associated TCR beta chains were more clonally expanded than other, equally common chains. Rare TCR sequences predominated, though certain public TCRs were found in many donors. The study recorded around 160 TCR beta chains that were cytomegalovirus-associated.

Sequenced: PBMCs. The TCR originated in a man aged 25-40 years in good health and CMV-seronegative.

CDR3 nucleotides: TGCGCCAGCAGCCATCCAGGGTTAGGCGGCACTGAAGCTTTCTTT. Encoded protein: CASSHPGLGGTEAFF. This chain connects TRBV4-1 to TRBJ1-1; perhaps TRBD1 as D (5 bases). CDR3 size: 15 residues. Trimming took 3 bases from V and 4 from J, leaving 15 bases between them. The germline CDR1 and CDR2 sequences are MGHRA and YSYEKL.